This TCR beta chain derives from a study of beta chain features in type 1 diabetes. Overall study findings and caveats: Within patients, naive, central memory and Treg TCRB repertoires seemed more similar than within healthy donors. A moderate, significant TCRB CDR3 shortening appeared in type 1 diabetes across four CD4+ subsets.

This clone came up a few times. Its specificity is not known. Other DNA sequences of this sample code for an identical CDR3. Reverse transcribing all isolated RNA meant expressed TCRB transcripts were sequenced. Sequencing used immunoSEQ multiplex PCR; TCRdb keeps in-frame clones, though not all of them. The data contain 640,000 or so clones, over 10% of them singletons. This clonotype was sampled from a man younger than 35 with type 1 diabetes. The source material was naive CD4+ T cells from blood.

In nucleotides, the CDR3 is TGTGCCAGCAGCGTAGGCACAGATACGCAGTATTTT. Translating gives CASSVGTDTQYF. The rearrangement uses TRBV9 and TRBJ2-3; D is ambiguous. Trimming left V 0 bases short and J 1 base short, with 0 bases between. There are 12 residues in the CDR3. Looked up from germline, CDR1 is SGDLS and CDR2 is YYNGEE. Combining the CDR3 with reference TRBV9 and TRBJ2-3 gives the whole variable domain DSGVTQTPKHLITATGQRVTLRCSPRSGDLSVYWYQQSLDQGLQFLIQYYNGEERAKGNILERFSAQQFPDLHSELNLSSLELGDSALYFCASSVGTDTQYFGPGTRLTVL.